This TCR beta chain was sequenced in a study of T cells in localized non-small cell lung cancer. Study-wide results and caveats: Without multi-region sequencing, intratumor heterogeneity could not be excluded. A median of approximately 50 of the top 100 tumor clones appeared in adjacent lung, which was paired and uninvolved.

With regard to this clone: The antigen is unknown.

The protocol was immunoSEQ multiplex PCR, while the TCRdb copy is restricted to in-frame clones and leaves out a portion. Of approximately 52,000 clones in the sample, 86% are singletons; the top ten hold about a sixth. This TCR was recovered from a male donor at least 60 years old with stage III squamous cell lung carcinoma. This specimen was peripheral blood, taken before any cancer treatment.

The CDR3 region is CASSIVSTGPDAEAFF. The CDR3 coding sequence is TGTGCCAGTAGTATAGTGTCAACAGGGCCCGACGCTGAAGCTTTCTTT. The chain is built from TRBV19 and TRBJ1-1; perhaps TRBD1 as D (6 bases). The CDR3 covers 16 residues. Looked up from germline, CDR1 is LNHDA and CDR2 is SQIVND (reference sequence). Trimming stripped 1 base from V and 6 bases from J, with 18 bases between.